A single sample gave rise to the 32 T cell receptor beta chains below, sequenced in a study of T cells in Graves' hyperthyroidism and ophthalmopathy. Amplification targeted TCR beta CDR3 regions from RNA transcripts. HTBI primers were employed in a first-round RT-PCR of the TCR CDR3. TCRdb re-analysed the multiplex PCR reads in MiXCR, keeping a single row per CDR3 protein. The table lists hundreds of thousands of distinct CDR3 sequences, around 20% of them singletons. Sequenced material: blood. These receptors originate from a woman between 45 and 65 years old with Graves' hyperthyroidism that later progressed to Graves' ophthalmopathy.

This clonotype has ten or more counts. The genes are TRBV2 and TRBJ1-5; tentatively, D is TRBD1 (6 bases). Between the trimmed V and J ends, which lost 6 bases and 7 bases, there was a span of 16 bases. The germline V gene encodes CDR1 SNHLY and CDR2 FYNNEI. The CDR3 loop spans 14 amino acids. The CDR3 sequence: CASRRDITGQPQHF. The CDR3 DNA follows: TGTGCCAGCAGGAGGGACATCACCGGCCAGCCCCAGCATTTT.

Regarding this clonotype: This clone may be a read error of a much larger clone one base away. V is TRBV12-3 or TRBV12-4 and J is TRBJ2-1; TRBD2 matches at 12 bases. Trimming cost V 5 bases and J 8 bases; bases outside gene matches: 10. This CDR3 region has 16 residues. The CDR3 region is CASSPPTSGGDDEQFF. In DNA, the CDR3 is TGTGCCAGCAGTCCCCCGACTAGCGGGGGAGACGATGAGCAGTTCTTC.

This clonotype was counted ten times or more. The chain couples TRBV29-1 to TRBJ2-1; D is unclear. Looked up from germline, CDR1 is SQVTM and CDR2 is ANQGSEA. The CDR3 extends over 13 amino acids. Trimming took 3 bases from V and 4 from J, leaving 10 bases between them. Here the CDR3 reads CSVDGVWYNEQFF. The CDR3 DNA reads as TGCAGCGTTGATGGGGTATGGTACAATGAGCAGTTCTTC.

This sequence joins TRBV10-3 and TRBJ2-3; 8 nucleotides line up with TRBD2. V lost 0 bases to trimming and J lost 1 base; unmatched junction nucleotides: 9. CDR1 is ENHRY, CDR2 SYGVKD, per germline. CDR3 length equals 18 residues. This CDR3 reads CAISESILPAGGTDTQYF. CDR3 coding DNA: TGTGCCATCAGTGAGTCGATTCTTCCAGCGGGGGGCACAGATACGCAGTATTTT.

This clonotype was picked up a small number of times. The CDR3 DNA reads TGTGCCAGCAGCACTCGACTAGCGGGGGGGGTCGGGGAGCTGTTTTTT. Its translation: CASSTRLAGGVGELFF. The rearrangement joins TRBV3-1 to TRBJ2-2; 14 nucleotides match TRBD2. The germline V gene encodes CDR1 LGHDT and CDR2 YNNKEL (reference sequence). The CDR3 has 16 residues. With V trimmed by 5 bases and J by 7 bases, 6 bases remained unmatched.

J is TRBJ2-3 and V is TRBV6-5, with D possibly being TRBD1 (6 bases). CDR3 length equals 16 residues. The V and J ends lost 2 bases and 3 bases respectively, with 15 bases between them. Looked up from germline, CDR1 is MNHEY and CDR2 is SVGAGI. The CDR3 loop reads CASSYGAGTITDTQYF. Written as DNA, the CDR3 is TGTGCCAGCAGTTACGGGGCAGGGACAATTACAGATACGCAGTATTTT.

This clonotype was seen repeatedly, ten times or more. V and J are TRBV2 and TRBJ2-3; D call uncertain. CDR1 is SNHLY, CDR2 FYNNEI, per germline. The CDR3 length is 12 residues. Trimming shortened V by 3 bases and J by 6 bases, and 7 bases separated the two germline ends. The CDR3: CASSDWVDTQYF. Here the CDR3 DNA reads TGTGCCAGCAGTGACTGGGTGGATACGCAGTATTTT.

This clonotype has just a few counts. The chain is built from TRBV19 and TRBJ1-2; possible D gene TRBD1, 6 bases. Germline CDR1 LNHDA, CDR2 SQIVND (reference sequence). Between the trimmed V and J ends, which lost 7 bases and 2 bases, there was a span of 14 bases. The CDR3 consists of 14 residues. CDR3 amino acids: CASTIGQGNYGYTF. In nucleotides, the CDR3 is TGTGCCAGTACCATAGGGCAGGGGAACTATGGCTACACCTTC.

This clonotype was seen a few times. In DNA, the CDR3 is TGCAGTGTCTTAACTCAAAACTATGGCTACACCTTC. Translated, it gives CSVLTQNYGYTF. The chain has TRBV20-1 and TRBJ1-2; D not certain. The V gene lost 7 bases and the J gene lost 2 bases, with 11 bases spanning the gap. This CDR3 contains 12 residues. Germline CDR1 DFQATT, CDR2 SNEGSKA (reference sequence).

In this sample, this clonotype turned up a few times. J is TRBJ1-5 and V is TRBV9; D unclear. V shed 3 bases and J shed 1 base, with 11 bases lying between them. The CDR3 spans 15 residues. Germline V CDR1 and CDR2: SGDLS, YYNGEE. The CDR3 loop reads CASSADDTSNQPQHF. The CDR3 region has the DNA TGTGCCAGCAGCGCCGACGACACGAGCAATCAGCCCCAGCATTTT.

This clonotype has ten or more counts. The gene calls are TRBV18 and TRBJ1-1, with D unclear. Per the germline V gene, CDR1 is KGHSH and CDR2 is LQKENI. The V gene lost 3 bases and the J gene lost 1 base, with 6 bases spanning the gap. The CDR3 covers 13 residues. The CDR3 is CASSPGRNTEAFF. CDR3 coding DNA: TGTGCCAGCTCACCGGGGAGGAACACTGAAGCTTTCTTT.

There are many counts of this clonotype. DNA for the CDR3: TGTGCCAGCAGTTTAACTTCGACAGGATCGGATGAAGCTTTCTTT. It codes for CASSLTSTGSDEAFF. J is TRBJ1-1 and V is TRBV12-3 or TRBV12-4, with D perhaps TRBD1 (6 bases). Trimming removed 2 bases at V and 7 bases at J, with 17 bases between. CDR3 length equals 15 residues.

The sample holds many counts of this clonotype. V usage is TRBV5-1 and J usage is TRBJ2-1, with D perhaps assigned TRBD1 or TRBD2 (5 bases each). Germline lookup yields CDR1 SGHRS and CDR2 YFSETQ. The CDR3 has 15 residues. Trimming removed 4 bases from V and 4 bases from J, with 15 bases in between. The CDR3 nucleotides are TGCGCCAGCAGCGCCGGGACGGCAAGTTACAATGAGCAGTTCTTC. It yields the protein CASSAGTASYNEQFF.

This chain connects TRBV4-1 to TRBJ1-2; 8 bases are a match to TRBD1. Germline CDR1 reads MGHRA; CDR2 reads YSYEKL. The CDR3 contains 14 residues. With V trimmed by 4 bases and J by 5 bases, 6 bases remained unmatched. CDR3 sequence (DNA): TGCGCCAGCAGCCGTGAGGGACAGGATTATGGCTACACCTTC. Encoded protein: CASSREGQDYGYTF.

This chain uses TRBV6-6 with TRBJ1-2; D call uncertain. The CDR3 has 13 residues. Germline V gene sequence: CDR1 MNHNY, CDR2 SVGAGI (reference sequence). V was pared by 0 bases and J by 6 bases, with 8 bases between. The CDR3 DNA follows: TGTGCCAGCAGTTACTCGATCGGCGATGGCTACACCTTC. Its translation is CASSYSIGDGYTF.

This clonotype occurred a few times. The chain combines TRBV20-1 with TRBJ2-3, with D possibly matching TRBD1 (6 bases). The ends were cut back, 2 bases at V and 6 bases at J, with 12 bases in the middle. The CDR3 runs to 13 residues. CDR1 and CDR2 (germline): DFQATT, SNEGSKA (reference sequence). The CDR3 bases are TGCAGTGCTAGATACAGGGTGGGGGATACGCAGTATTTT. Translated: CSARYRVGDTQYF.

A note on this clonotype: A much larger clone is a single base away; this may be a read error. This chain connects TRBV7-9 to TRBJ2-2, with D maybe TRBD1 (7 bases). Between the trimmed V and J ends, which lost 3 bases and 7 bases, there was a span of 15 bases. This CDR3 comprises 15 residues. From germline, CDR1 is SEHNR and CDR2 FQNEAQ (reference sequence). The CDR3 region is CASSLRQGGIGELFF. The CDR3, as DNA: TGTGCCAGCAGCTTGCGACAGGGAGGCATCGGGGAGCTGTTTTTT. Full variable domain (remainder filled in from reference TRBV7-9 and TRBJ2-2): DTGVSQNPRHKITKRGQNVTFRCDPISEHNRLYWYRQTLGQGPEFLTYFQNEAQLEKSRLLSDRFSAERPKGSFSTLEIQRTEQGDSAMYLCASSLRQGGIGELFFGEGSRLTVL.

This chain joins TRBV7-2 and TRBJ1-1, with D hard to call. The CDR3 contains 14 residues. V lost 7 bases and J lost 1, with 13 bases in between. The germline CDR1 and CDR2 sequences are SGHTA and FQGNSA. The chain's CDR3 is CASTERAPNTEAFF. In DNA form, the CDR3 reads TGTGCCAGCACCGAACGGGCCCCGAACACTGAAGCTTTCTTT.

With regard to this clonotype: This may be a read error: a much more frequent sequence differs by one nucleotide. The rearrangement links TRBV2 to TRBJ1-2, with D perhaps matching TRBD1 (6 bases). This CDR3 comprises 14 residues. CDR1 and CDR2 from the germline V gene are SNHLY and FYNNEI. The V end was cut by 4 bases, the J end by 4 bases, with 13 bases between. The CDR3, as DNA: TGTGCCAGCAGTGGAAACAGGGAGTCCTATGGCTACACCTTC. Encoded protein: CASSGNRESYGYTF.

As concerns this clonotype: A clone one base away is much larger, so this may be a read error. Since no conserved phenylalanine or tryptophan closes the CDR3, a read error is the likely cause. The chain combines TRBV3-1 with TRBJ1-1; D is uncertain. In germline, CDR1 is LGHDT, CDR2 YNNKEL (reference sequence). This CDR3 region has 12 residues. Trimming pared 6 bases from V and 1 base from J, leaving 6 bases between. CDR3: CASSTENTEAFS. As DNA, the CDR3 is TGTGCCAGCAGTACAGAGAACACTGAAGCTTTCTCT.

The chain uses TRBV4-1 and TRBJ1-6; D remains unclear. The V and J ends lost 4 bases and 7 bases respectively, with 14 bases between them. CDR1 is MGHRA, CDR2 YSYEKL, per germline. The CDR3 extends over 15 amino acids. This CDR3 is CASSPNIGRNSPLHF. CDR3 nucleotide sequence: TGCGCCAGCAGCCCAAACATAGGGAGGAATTCACCCCTCCACTTT.

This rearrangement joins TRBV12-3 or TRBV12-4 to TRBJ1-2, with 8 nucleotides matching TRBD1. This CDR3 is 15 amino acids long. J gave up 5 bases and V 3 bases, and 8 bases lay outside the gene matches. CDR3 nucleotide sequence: TGTGCCAGCAGTTTTCACGGACAGGGATATTATGGCTACACCTTC. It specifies CASSFHGQGYYGYTF.

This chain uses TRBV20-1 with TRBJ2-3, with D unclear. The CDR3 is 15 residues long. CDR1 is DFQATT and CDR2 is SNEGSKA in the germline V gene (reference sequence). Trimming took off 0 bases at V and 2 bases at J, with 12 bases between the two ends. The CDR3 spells CSARDRTGPTDTQYF. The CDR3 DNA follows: TGCAGTGCTAGAGATAGGACCGGGCCCACAGATACGCAGTATTTT.

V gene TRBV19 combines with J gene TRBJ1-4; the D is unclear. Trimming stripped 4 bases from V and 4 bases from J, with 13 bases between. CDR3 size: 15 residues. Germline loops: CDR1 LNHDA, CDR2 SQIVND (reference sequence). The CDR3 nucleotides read TGTGCCAGTAGTAAGGGTGACGGCTATAATGAAAAACTGTTTTTT. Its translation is CASSKGDGYNEKLFF.

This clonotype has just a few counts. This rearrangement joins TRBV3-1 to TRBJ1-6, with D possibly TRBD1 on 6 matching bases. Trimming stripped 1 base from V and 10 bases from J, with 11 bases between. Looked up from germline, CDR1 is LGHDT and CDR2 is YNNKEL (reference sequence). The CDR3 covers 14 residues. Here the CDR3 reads CASSQGTVTSPLHF. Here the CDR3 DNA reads TGTGCCAGCAGCCAAGGGACAGTAACCTCACCCCTCCACTTT.

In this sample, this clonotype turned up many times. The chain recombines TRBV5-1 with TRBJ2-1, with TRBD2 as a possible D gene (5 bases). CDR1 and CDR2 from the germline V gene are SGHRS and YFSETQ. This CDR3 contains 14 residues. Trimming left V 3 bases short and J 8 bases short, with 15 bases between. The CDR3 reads CASSSGPSSYEQFF. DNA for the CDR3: TGCGCCAGCAGCTCGGGCCCTAGCAGCTATGAGCAGTTCTTC.

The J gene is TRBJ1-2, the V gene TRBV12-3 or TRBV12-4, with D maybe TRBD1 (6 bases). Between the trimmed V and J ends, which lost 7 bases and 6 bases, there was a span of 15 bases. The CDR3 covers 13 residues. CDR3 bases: TGTGCCAGCATTGGGCAGGGGATTGATGGCTACACCTTC. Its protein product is CASIGQGIDGYTF.

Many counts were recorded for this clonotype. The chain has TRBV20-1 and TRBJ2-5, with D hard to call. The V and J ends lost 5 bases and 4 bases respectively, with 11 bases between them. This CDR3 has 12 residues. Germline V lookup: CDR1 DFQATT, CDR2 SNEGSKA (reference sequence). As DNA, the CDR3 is TGCAGTGCTTCAAGTCTCGGAGAGACCCAGTACTTC. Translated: CSASSLGETQYF.

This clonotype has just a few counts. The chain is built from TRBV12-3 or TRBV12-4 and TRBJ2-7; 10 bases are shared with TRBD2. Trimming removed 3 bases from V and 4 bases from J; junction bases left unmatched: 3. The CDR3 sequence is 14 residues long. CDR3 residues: CASSFRTSGYEQYF. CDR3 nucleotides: TGTGCCAGCAGTTTTAGGACTAGCGGATACGAGCAGTACTTC.

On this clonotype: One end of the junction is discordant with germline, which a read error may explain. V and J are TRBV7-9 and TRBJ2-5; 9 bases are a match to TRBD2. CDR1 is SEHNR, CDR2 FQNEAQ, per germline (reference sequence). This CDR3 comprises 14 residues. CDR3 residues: CASSNGLASETRYF. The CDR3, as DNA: TGTGCCAGCAGCAACGGACTAGCGTCGGAGACCCGGTACTTC.

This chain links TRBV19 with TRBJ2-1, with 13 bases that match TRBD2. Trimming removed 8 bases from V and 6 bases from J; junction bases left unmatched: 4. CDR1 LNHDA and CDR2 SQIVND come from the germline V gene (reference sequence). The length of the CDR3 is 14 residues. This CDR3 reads CASLLAGGSNEQFF. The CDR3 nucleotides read TGTGCCAGTCTACTAGCGGGGGGGAGCAATGAGCAGTTCTTC.

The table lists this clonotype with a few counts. The CDR3: CASSFGVREQFF. CDR3 DNA: TGTGCCAGTAGTTTCGGGGTTCGAGAGCAGTTCTTC. The V call is TRBV19, the J call TRBJ2-1; D is possibly TRBD2 (5 bases). CDR1 LNHDA and CDR2 SQIVND come from the germline V gene (reference sequence). The CDR3 consists of 12 residues. V lost 5 bases to trimming and J lost 10 bases, with 12 bases between them. The full variable domain, in which reference TRBV19 and TRBJ2-1 provide the parts outside the CDR3, is DGGITQSPKYLFRKEGQNVTLSCEQNLNHDAMYWYRQDPGQGLRLIYYSQIVNDFQKGDIAEGYSVSREKKESFPLTVTSAQKNPTAFYLCASSFGVREQFFGPGTRLTVL.